This TCR beta chain was observed in a study of blood T cells in healthy people across ages. The wider study: Per every two T cells, about one barcoded beta molecule was captured by template switching. Notes on the study in general: It was not possible, with unsorted PBMCs, to conclusively compare naive and antigen-experienced cells.

Alongside a J-beta primer mix, a sample-barcoded 5' primer served in a second PCR lasting roughly 6 to 11 cycles. A template-switch adaptor with 12 random nucleotides tagged each cDNA molecule. TCRdb called the 5' RACE reads again in MiXCR, with one record for every CDR3 protein. The repertoire holds over 950,000 distinct CDR3 sequences, with roughly two fifths as singletons. Note on this clonotype: The antigen is not known.

In germline, CDR1 is LGHNA, CDR2 YSLEER. The CDR3 extends over 16 amino acids. V was trimmed by 0 bases and J by 0 bases, leaving 8 bases between them. J is TRBJ1-4 and V is TRBV4-3; unclear D gene. Material: blood. The sequence came from a man aged 18 to 29 in good health. CDR3 region: CASSQDSYATNEKLFF. The CDR3 DNA reads TGCGCCAGCAGCCAAGATTCCTATGCAACTAATGAAAAACTGTTTTTT.